These 25 T cell receptor beta chains were sequenced from one sample in a study of blood T cells in healthy people across ages (dated by TCRdb to between 2014 and 2017). Library preparation was by 5' RACE. TCRdb records Illumina HiSeq 2500 as the sequencer. A second PCR of 7 to 11 cycles was performed with a sample-barcoded 5' primer and a J-beta primer mix. TCRdb trimmed public reads at Q25 via fastp, called clones via MiXCR and kept in-frame beta chains. Rows with one shared CDR3 protein collapse into an entry with the most common genes and DNA. The sample has 1.5 million to 2 million distinct CDR3 sequences on record, about 35% of them singletons. 11% of the sample goes to the ten largest clones. Sequencing input: blood. These receptors all come from a woman aged 25 to 39 in good health.

In this sample, this clonotype turned up a few times. In nucleotides, the CDR3 is TGTGCTAGTGGTTTCGGGGAGCGGAACACTGAAGCTTTCTTT. Translated, it gives CASGFGERNTEAFF. The V and J genes are TRBV12-5 and TRBJ1-1; no firm D call. This CDR3 has 14 amino acids. Trimming removed 3 bases from V and 1 base from J, with 9 bases in between. CDR1 and CDR2 (germline): LGHNT, FRNRAP.

The chain employs TRBV6-1 and TRBJ1-2; 9 bases are a match to TRBD1. Germline V CDR1 and CDR2: MNHNS, SASEGT. With 10 bases clipped from V and 6 bases from J, the junction kept 3 bases outside the gene matches. This CDR3 is built from 11 residues. The CDR3 DNA is TGTGCCACCGACAGGGGGGATGGCTACACCTTC. Translating gives CATDRGDGYTF.

The gene calls are TRBV28 and TRBJ2-1; no firm D call. CDR3 length: 13 amino acids. Per germline, CDR1 MDHEN and CDR2 SYDVKM. V gave up 8 bases and J gave up 0 bases, with 8 bases separating them. CDR3 bases: TGTGCCAGCGAAGATAACTCCTACAATGAGCAGTTCTTC. Translating it yields CASEDNSYNEQFF.

This clonotype came up a few times. This chain connects TRBV7-9 to TRBJ2-1; 8 bases agree with TRBD2. This CDR3 has 18 residues. V lost 5 bases, J lost 3 bases, and 15 bases stayed unmatched. From germline, CDR1 is SEHNR and CDR2 FQNEAQ (reference sequence). The CDR3 DNA reads as TGTGCCAGCAGCCCCTTCTTAGGCCCAGCGGGAGTCTACAATGAGCAGTTCTTC. Translation gives CASSPFLGPAGVYNEQFF.

This clonotype was counted between two and nine times. The chain joins TRBV20-1 to TRBJ2-1; D not resolved. The CDR3 has 13 residues. The germline V gene encodes CDR1 DFQATT and CDR2 SNEGSKA (reference sequence). Trimming stripped 7 bases from V and 1 base from J, with 11 bases between. The chain's CDR3 is CSGRLVSYNEQFF. CDR3 bases: TGCAGTGGACGACTGGTTTCCTACAATGAGCAGTTCTTC.

The chain employs TRBV12-3 or TRBV12-4 and TRBJ2-1, with unresolved D. V lost 3 bases, J lost 10 bases, and 19 bases lay in between. CDR3 size: 15 residues. The CDR3 DNA reads TGTGCCAGCAGTTTTTCCGCCGCGGAAGTAGGGGAGCAGTTCTTC. Translating it yields CASSFSAAEVGEQFF.

This clonotype was counted only a few times. The chain employs TRBV20-1 and TRBJ1-6; D gene ambiguous. The germline V and J ends were trimmed by 6 bases and 13 bases, with 13 bases remaining between them. The CDR3 is 11 amino acids. CDR1 and CDR2 from the germline V gene are DFQATT and SNEGSKA (reference sequence). CDR3 region: CSARSGGPLHF. The CDR3 DNA sequence: TGCAGTGCCCGGTCAGGTGGGCCCCTCCACTTT.

Remarks on this clonotype: This sequence may be a read error, since a much larger clone differs from it by one base. The V gene is TRBV5-1, the J gene TRBJ1-1, with D tentatively TRBD1 (5 bases). The CDR3 totals 18 residues. CDR1 and CDR2 (germline): SGHRS, YFSETQ. This chain's CDR3 is CASSLGQDYRGVKTEAFF. The CDR3 bases are TGCGCCAGCAGCTTGGGGCAGGATTATCGAGGGGTGAAGACTGAAGCTTTCTTT.

The chain recombines TRBV10-2 with TRBJ1-5; D gene uncertain. V lost 6 bases to trimming and J lost 5 bases, with 17 bases between them. Germline CDR1 reads WSHSY; CDR2 reads SAAADI. The CDR3 covers 15 residues. CDR3 DNA: TGCGCCAGCAGACGGGTCGGCTCGATCCATCAGCCCCAGCATTTT. Translation gives CASRRVGSIHQPQHF.

A note on this clonotype: Just one base apart from a much larger clone, this may be a read error. The CDR3 here is CSVVVGVSGANVLTF. DNA of the CDR3: TGCAGCGTTGTCGTCGGGGTCTCTGGGGCCAACGTCCTGACTTTC. The chain employs TRBV29-1 and TRBJ2-6; tentatively, D is TRBD2 (5 bases). Germline CDR1 SQVTM, CDR2 ANQGSEA. CDR3 length: 15 residues. V gave up 4 bases and J gave up 0 bases, with 10 bases separating them. The entire variable domain, with the rest obtained from reference TRBV29-1 and TRBJ2-6, is as follows: SAVISQKPSRDICQRGTSLTIQCQVDSQVTMMFWYRQQPGQSLTLIATANQGSEATYESGFVIDKFPISRPNLTFSTLTVSNMSPEDSSIYLCSVVVGVSGANVLTFGAGSRLTVL.

The V call is TRBV5-1, the J call TRBJ1-1; D gene uncertain. Trimming removed 0 bases at V and 3 bases at J, with 6 bases between. CDR3 length equals 13 residues. Germline loops: CDR1 SGHRS, CDR2 YFSETQ. The DNA of the CDR3 is TGCGCCAGCAGCTTGGAGTGGGACACTGAAGCTTTCTTT. Translated, it gives CASSLEWDTEAFF.

A few counts support this clonotype. This chain joins TRBV29-1 and TRBJ2-1; 8 bases fit TRBD1. CDR1 and CDR2 from the germline V gene are SQVTM and ANQGSEA. The CDR3 is made up of 13 amino acids. V dropped 2 bases and J dropped 7; count of bases not matched to a gene: 4. The CDR3 loop reads CSVERTGMNEQFF. The CDR3 DNA is TGCAGCGTTGAACGGACAGGGATGAATGAGCAGTTCTTC.

CDR3 loop: CASTGLTNTGELFF. The CDR3 coding sequence is TGTGCCAGCACCGGACTAACCAACACCGGGGAGCTGTTTTTT. The rearrangement uses TRBV2 and TRBJ2-2; tentative D call: TRBD2 (6 bases). The V end lost 7 bases, the J end lost 2 bases, and 11 bases lay between the germline ends. The germline V gene has CDR1 SNHLY and CDR2 FYNNEI. The CDR3 is 14 amino acids.

This clonotype was seen more than once but under ten times. In DNA, the CDR3 is TGTGCCACCGACAGGGCTGGGGCCAACGTCCTGACTTTC. It translates to CATDRAGANVLTF. The V gene is TRBV6-1, the J gene TRBJ2-6; 7 bases fit TRBD1. CDR1 MNHNS and CDR2 SASEGT come from the germline V gene. CDR3 length equals 13 residues. Trimming took 10 bases from V and 2 from J; bases not matched to a gene: 2.

The table lists this clonotype with a few counts. V is TRBV29-1 and J is TRBJ1-2; 8 bases align to TRBD1. This CDR3 is 11 amino acids long. Trimming removed 5 bases from V and 6 bases from J; junction bases left unmatched: 2. Germline V CDR1 and CDR2: SQVTM, ANQGSEA. CDR3 sequence (DNA): TGCAGCGTTACAGGGGGGGATGGCTACACCTTC. This gives the protein CSVTGGDGYTF.

This clonotype has a count of ten or more. The rearrangement joins TRBV12-3 or TRBV12-4 to TRBJ2-5; D remains ambiguous. Trimming cost V 5 bases and J 4 bases, with 11 bases left between them. The CDR3 length is 13 residues. CDR3 coding DNA: TGTGCCAGCAGTCCACCCGGCTCAGAGACCCAGTACTTC. This gives the protein CASSPPGSETQYF.

This clonotype showed up just a few times. CDR3 in amino acids: CASSEAVLRVLGTQYF. Here the CDR3 DNA reads TGTGCCAGCAGTGAAGCGGTACTCAGGGTTTTGGGGACCCAGTACTTC. The V call is TRBV6-1, the J call TRBJ2-5; D might be TRBD1 (5 bases). This CDR3 has 16 amino acids. With 0 bases removed from V and 7 bases from J, the gap between germline ends came to 18 bases. From germline, CDR1 is MNHNS and CDR2 SASEGT.

V gene TRBV4-2 combines with J gene TRBJ2-2; D gene unclear. Germline CDR1 LGHNA, CDR2 YNFKEQ. The CDR3 extends over 15 amino acids. Trimming pared 2 bases from V and 6 bases from J, leaving 13 bases between. The CDR3 nucleotides read TGTGCCAGCAGCCAATTAATCGAGATCGCCGGGGAGCTGTTTTTT. It encodes CASSQLIEIAGELFF.

This clonotype was recorded once. The rearrangement joins TRBV6-5 to TRBJ1-5; D not certain. CDR1 is MNHEY and CDR2 is SVGAGI in the germline V gene. The CDR3 is 14 residues long. V dropped 2 bases and J dropped 2 bases, with 7 bases sitting between them. The CDR3 sequence is CASSYKGRNQPQHF. DNA for the CDR3: TGTGCCAGCAGTTACAAAGGGCGCAATCAGCCCCAGCATTTT.

There are many counts of this clonotype. The chain uses TRBV7-3 and TRBJ2-5; TRBD1 aligns across 12 bases. CDR1 is SGHTA and CDR2 is FQGTGA in the germline V gene. The CDR3 length is 16 residues. V was clipped by 1 base and J by 5 bases; unmatched bases: 5. This CDR3 reads CASSLMGTGGAETQYF. The CDR3 DNA sequence: TGTGCCAGCAGCTTAATGGGGACAGGGGGCGCGGAGACCCAGTACTTC.

The table lists this clonotype with a few counts. The J gene is TRBJ2-1, the V gene TRBV29-1, with D perhaps TRBD1 (6 bases). This CDR3 is built from 15 residues. The germline V and J ends were trimmed by 2 bases and 7 bases, with 18 bases remaining between them. Germline V lookup: CDR1 SQVTM, CDR2 ANQGSEA. The CDR3: CSVEIGTGRGNEQFF. In DNA, the CDR3 is TGCAGCGTTGAAATTGGCACAGGGCGAGGGAATGAGCAGTTCTTC.

This chain uses TRBV2 with TRBJ1-2; the match to TRBD1 covers 11 bases. Germline CDR1 and CDR2: SNHLY and FYNNEI. The CDR3 runs to 13 residues. The V and J ends lost 5 bases and 7 bases, in that order; junction bases with no gene match: 3. The CDR3: CASSTGTGGGYTF. CDR3 nucleotides: TGTGCCAGCAGTACTGGGACAGGGGGTGGCTACACCTTC.

This clonotype turned up a few times. The chain combines TRBV5-1 with TRBJ1-1; 7 bases fit TRBD1. The germline CDR1 and CDR2 sequences are SGHRS and YFSETQ. This CDR3 has 16 amino acids. J lost 4 bases, V lost 0 bases, and 9 bases had no gene match. CDR3: CASSLARQGGATEAFF. In nucleotides, the CDR3 is TGCGCCAGCAGCTTGGCCCGACAGGGAGGGGCCACTGAAGCTTTCTTT.

This clonotype was recorded a few times. At one boundary the junction diverges from the germline segment, which might be a read error. The rearrangement links TRBV2 to TRBJ2-1; D unclear. The CDR3 totals 15 residues. The germline V gene has CDR1 SNHLY and CDR2 FYNNEI. The CDR3 DNA is TGTGCTAGCAGTGAAGGTTCGAGCGCTCGGGATGAGCAGTTCTTC. Translating it yields CASSEGSSARDEQFF. Looking up the rest from reference TRBV2 and TRBJ2-1 gives the full variable domain: EPEVTQTPSHQVTQMGQEVILRCVPISNHLYFYWYRQILGQKVEFLVSFYNNEISEKSEIFDDQFSVERPDGSNFTLKIRSTKLEDSAMYFCASSEGSSARDEQFFGPGTRLTVL.

This clonotype was seen a few times. A read error likely explains this, since a far larger clone differs by one base. The chain uses TRBV27 and TRBJ1-1; no firm D call. The CDR3 is 13 residues long. Germline loops: CDR1 MNHEY, CDR2 SMNVEV (reference sequence). V lost 1 base and J lost 1, with 4 bases in between. CDR3 coding DNA: TGTGCCAGCAGTTTATGGAGGAACACTGAAGCTTTCTTT. Translating gives CASSLWRNTEAFF.